The next 19 T cell receptor beta chains were all read from a single sample in a study of T cells in Graves' hyperthyroidism and ophthalmopathy. TCR beta CDR3 sequences were amplified from RNA transcripts. HTBI primers were used for first-round RT-PCR of the TCR CDR3. TCRdb used MiXCR to reprocess the multiplex PCR reads, holding one entry per CDR3 protein. The sample lists hundreds of thousands of distinct CDR3 sequences, around a sixth seen once, with about 14% in the top ten. Specimen: blood. These receptors were collected from a young woman with Graves' hyperthyroidism.

This clonotype came up many times. The chain uses TRBV12-3 or TRBV12-4 and TRBJ1-1, with D possibly TRBD1 on 5 matching bases. The CDR3 sequence is 14 residues long. Trimming cost V 5 bases and J 3 bases, with 13 bases left between them. The CDR3 coding sequence is TGTGCCAGCAGTACCGGGGGGAGCCACACTGAAGCTTTCTTT. Translating gives CASSTGGSHTEAFF.

This chain joins TRBV6-5 and TRBJ2-6; D is ambiguous. There are 14 residues in the CDR3. In germline, CDR1 is MNHEY, CDR2 SVGAGI. Trimming pared 2 bases from V and 7 bases from J, leaving 9 bases between. Written as DNA, the CDR3 is TGTGCCAGCAGTTACCTTACACTAGCCAACGTCCTGACTTTC. Translating gives CASSYLTLANVLTF.

The rearrangement links TRBV12-3 or TRBV12-4 to TRBJ1-3; no firm D call. The length of the CDR3 is 17 residues. V lost 10 bases and J 0 bases, leaving 22 bases between the germline ends. This CDR3 reads CAISGGAASLSGNTIYF. CDR3 nucleotide sequence: TGTGCCATCTCTGGTGGCGCGGCCAGCCTCTCTGGAAACACCATATATTTT.

The chain combines TRBV6-1 with TRBJ1-1, with 12 bases fitting TRBD1. Unmatched junction bases numbered 6, after V lost 8 bases and J lost 2 bases. This CDR3 comprises 15 residues. Per germline, CDR1 MNHNS and CDR2 SASEGT. CDR3 sequence (DNA): TGTGCCAGCGGCGGGGACAGGGGGCCTAACACTGAAGCTTTCTTT. Translated, it gives CASGGDRGPNTEAFF.

This clonotype showed up many times. This sequence joins TRBV28 and TRBJ2-3, with D perhaps being TRBD1 or TRBD2 (5 bases each). This CDR3 comprises 17 residues. Germline loops: CDR1 MDHEN, CDR2 SYDVKM. Trimming shortened V by 2 bases and J by 1 base, and 16 bases separated the two germline ends. CDR3 DNA sequence: TGTGCCAGCAGTTTAGCGGCCCCTAGAGGGGGCACAGATACGCAGTATTTT. Protein: CASSLAAPRGGTDTQYF.

In its sample, this clonotype was seen many times. This chain connects TRBV7-9 to TRBJ1-2; 8 bases map to TRBD1. The germline V gene encodes CDR1 SEHNR and CDR2 FQNEAQ (reference sequence). Trimming removed 5 bases from V and 0 bases from J; junction bases left unmatched: 5. This CDR3 region has 15 residues. The DNA for the CDR3 is TGTGCCAGCAGCGGGGACAGGCCTCCTAACTATGGCTACACCTTC. Encoded protein: CASSGDRPPNYGYTF.

In this sample, this clonotype turned up many times. The chain uses TRBV11-3 and TRBJ2-1; 9 bases match TRBD2. The V gene end was trimmed by 6 bases and the J gene end by 8 bases; junction bases not matched to a gene: 8. Per germline, CDR1 SGHNT and CDR2 YENEEA. CDR3 length: 14 amino acids. The CDR3 DNA reads as TGTGCCAGCAGTCAGCAGCGGGGGGCGGATGAGCAGTTCTTC. Translating gives CASSQQRGADEQFF. Variable domain in full (rest from reference TRBV11-3 and TRBJ2-1): EAGVVQSPRYKIIEKKQPVAFWCNPISGHNTLYWYLQNLGQGPELLIRYENEEAVDDSQLPKDRFSAERLKGVDSTLKIQPAELGDSAVYLCASSQQRGADEQFFGPGTRLTVL.

Ten or more counts support this clonotype. The genes are TRBV18 and TRBJ2-7; TRBD2 matches 10 bases. Germline V gives CDR1 KGHSH, CDR2 LQKENI. This CDR3 is 16 amino acids long. V lost 0 bases, J lost 6 bases, and 8 bases stayed unmatched. The CDR3 here is CASSPPRVAGGFEQYF. In DNA, the CDR3 is TGTGCCAGCTCACCACCGAGGGTAGCGGGAGGTTTCGAGCAGTACTTC.

This chain connects TRBV5-1 to TRBJ2-1, with unresolved D. In germline, CDR1 is SGHRS, CDR2 YFSETQ. Trimming took 0 bases from V and 5 from J, leaving 18 bases between them. The CDR3 spans 17 residues. The CDR3 nucleotides are TGCGCCAGCAGCTTGGGCGACGACGCGGATAGGCACAATGAGCAGTTCTTC. Its translation: CASSLGDDADRHNEQFF. Combining the CDR3 with reference TRBV5-1 and TRBJ2-1 gives the whole variable domain KAGVTQTPRYLIKTRGQQVTLSCSPISGHRSVSWYQQTPGQGLQFLFEYFSETQRNKGNFPGRFSGRQFSNSRSEMNVSTLELGDSALYLCASSLGDDADRHNEQFFGPGTRLTVL.

This clonotype appeared many times. This sequence joins TRBV7-3 and TRBJ2-3; no clear D. The CDR3 length is 14 residues. Germline loops: CDR1 SGHTA, CDR2 FQGTGA. The V and J ends lost 0 bases and 6 bases respectively, with 10 bases between them. The CDR3 DNA is TGTGCCAGCAGCTTAACCTCTCTCGGGGATACGCAGTATTTT. Its translation: CASSLTSLGDTQYF.

This clonotype occurred a few times. The V call is TRBV18, the J call TRBJ1-2, with 11 positions matching TRBD1. This CDR3 is 16 amino acids long. The germline CDR1 and CDR2 sequences are KGHSH and LQKENI. Trimming cost V 5 bases and J 5 bases; bases outside gene matches: 10. The CDR3 nucleotides read TGTGCCAGCTCATCCTCCGGGACAGGGGGACTTTATGGCTACACCTTC. Translation gives CASSSSGTGGLYGYTF.

Notes on this clonotype: The junction shows a germline mismatch at one end, possibly a read error. The J gene is TRBJ2-2, the V gene TRBV7-2; D remains unclear. CDR1 SGHTA and CDR2 FQGNSA come from the germline V gene. This CDR3 region has 14 residues. In DNA, the CDR3 is TGTGCCAGCGGCTTAGTTGTGAACACCGGGGAGCTGTTTTTT. Residues: CASGLVVNTGELFF.

This clonotype was picked up many times. The CDR3 DNA reads TGCAGTGCCCTACCGCCAGGGGAAAGCTATGGCTACACCTTC. It codes for CSALPPGESYGYTF. This chain links TRBV20-1 with TRBJ1-2; D perhaps matches TRBD1 (6 bases). Germline V gene data show CDR1 as DFQATT and CDR2 as SNEGSKA (reference sequence). The V and J ends lost 6 bases and 4 bases respectively, with 18 bases between them. This CDR3 spans 14 amino acids.

There are many counts of this clonotype. This rearrangement joins TRBV6-5 to TRBJ2-3; a weak D match, TRBD2 (6 bases). The CDR3 runs 15 residues. V dropped 1 base and J dropped 1 base, with 9 bases sitting between them. Per the germline V gene, CDR1 is MNHEY and CDR2 is SVGAGI. The CDR3 spells CASSYLGGGTDTQYF. CDR3 sequence (DNA): TGTGCCAGCAGTTACTTGGGCGGGGGCACAGATACGCAGTATTTT.

This clonotype was counted many times. The CDR3 loop is CASSSSSGYYGYTF. The CDR3 bases are TGTGCCAGCAGTTCGTCCTCAGGGTACTATGGCTACACCTTC. The rearrangement uses TRBV12-3 or TRBV12-4 and TRBJ1-2; perhaps TRBD1 as D (5 bases). V lost 4 bases and J lost 3, with 12 bases in between. CDR3 length: 14 residues.

The chain links TRBV12-3 or TRBV12-4 to TRBJ1-6, with a weak D call TRBD1 (6 bases). This CDR3 has 15 amino acids. With 7 bases removed from V and 6 bases from J, the gap between germline ends came to 16 bases. The CDR3 loop reads CASTLTGWINSPLHF. For the CDR3, the DNA is TGTGCCAGCACCCTGACAGGATGGATTAATTCACCCCTCCACTTT.

This clonotype was counted only a few times. The chain couples TRBV3-1 to TRBJ2-3; weak D call: TRBD2 (6 bases). In germline, CDR1 is LGHDT, CDR2 YNNKEL (reference sequence). This CDR3 is 18 amino acids long. Deletions cut 2 bases from V and 1 base from J, with 19 bases between. The DNA of the CDR3 is TGTGCCAGCAGCCAACCCCGTGCCGGGAGCTTTGGCACAGATACGCAGTATTTT. This gives the protein CASSQPRAGSFGTDTQYF.

Ten or more counts support this clonotype. The chain combines TRBV28 with TRBJ2-1; TRBD1 aligns across 10 bases. Germline V lookup: CDR1 MDHEN, CDR2 SYDVKM. The CDR3 is 15 amino acids. V lost 4 bases, J lost 10 bases, and 10 bases stayed unmatched. Here the CDR3 reads CASSSGQGNTREQFF. The CDR3 DNA sequence: TGTGCCAGCAGTTCGGGACAGGGGAATACAAGGGAGCAGTTCTTC.

This clonotype has a count of ten or more. This chain joins TRBV13 and TRBJ2-7; 11 bases are shared with TRBD1. Germline lookup yields CDR1 PRHDT and CDR2 FYEKMQ (reference sequence). CDR3 length: 16 amino acids. V lost 5 bases, J lost 3 bases, and 9 bases stayed unmatched. CDR3 bases: TGTGCCAGCAGCCAAAGGGGGACAGGGGGAGACTACGAGCAGTACTTC. The encoded protein is CASSQRGTGGDYEQYF.